This T cell receptor beta chain came from a study of blood T cell repertoires in COVID-19. Original analysis: Reference gene primer amplification gave estimated nucleated cell counts. TCRdb's copy holds only in-frame clones and misses some; the assay was immunoSEQ multiplex PCR. V and J calls and clone size are as listed in that table; D and trimming were resolved from the DNA. The sample yields about 130,000 clones, 90% seen once. V shed 3 bases and J 8 bases; nucleotides not matched to a gene: 4. The germline V gene encodes CDR1 SGHNT and CDR2 YENEEA. The CDR3 runs 14 residues. This chain uses TRBV11-3 with TRBJ2-1; 10 nucleotides line up with TRBD2. The sequenced material came from peripheral blood. The clonotype was recovered from a man between 60 and 70 years old with COVID-19, enrolled during active disease. Written as DNA, the CDR3 is TGTGCCAGCAGCTTGGCTAGCGGGAGATATGAGCAGTTCTTC. Protein product: CASSLASGRYEQFF.